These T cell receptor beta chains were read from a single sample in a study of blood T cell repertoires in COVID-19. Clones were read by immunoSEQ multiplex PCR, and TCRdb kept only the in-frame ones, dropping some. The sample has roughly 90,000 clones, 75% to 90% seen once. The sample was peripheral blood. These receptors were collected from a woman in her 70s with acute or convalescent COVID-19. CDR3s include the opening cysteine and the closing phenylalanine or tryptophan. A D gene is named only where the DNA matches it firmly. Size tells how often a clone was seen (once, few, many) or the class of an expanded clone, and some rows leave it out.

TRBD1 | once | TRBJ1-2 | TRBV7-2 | CASSPIGTAGYTF | TGTGCCAGCAGCCCTATAGGGACAGCTGGCTACACCTTC
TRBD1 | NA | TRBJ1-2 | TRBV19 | CASSIGQGSYGYTF | TGTGCCAGTAGTATCGGACAGGGGAGCTATGGCTACACCTTC
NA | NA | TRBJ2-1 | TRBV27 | CASSFEGRFNEQFF | TGTGCCAGCAGTTTTGAGGGTCGGTTCAATGAGCAGTTCTTC
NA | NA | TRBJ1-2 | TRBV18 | CASSTAGQPRAGYTF | TGTGCCAGCTCCACCGCAGGACAGCCGCGGGCGGGCTACACCTTC
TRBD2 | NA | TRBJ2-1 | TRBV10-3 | CAISESGGGRYNEQFF | TGTGCCATCAGTGAGTCGGGCGGGGGGAGATACAATGAGCAGTTCTTC
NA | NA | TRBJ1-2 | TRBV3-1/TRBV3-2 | CASSQFLLNYGYTF | TGTGCCAGCAGCCAGTTCCTACTAAACTATGGCTACACCTTC
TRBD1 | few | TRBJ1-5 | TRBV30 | CAWSRQGGQPQHF | TGTGCCTGGAGCAGACAGGGGGGTCAGCCCCAGCATTTT
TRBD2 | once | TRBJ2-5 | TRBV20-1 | CSASAASGKGGQETQYF | TGCAGTGCTAGTGCGGCTAGCGGGAAGGGAGGGCAAGAGACCCAGTACTTC
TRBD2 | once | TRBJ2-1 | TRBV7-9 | CASSRRTSPGLAENEQFF | TGTGCCAGCAGCCGTAGGACATCACCGGGACTAGCGGAAAATGAGCAGTTCTTC
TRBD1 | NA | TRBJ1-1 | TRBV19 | CASSIGTGVGNTEAFF | TGTGCCAGTAGTATCGGGACAGGGGTCGGAAACACTGAAGCTTTCTTT
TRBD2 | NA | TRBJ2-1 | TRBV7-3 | CATAYSGTSYNEQFF | TGTGCCACCGCTTATAGCGGGACCTCCTACAATGAGCAGTTCTTC
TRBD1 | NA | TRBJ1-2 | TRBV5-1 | CASSRDSDNYGYTF | TGCGCCAGCTCCCGGGACAGCGATAACTATGGCTACACCTTC
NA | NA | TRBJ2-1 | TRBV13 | CASSLLGTSADNEQFF | TGTGCCAGCAGCCTGCTTGGGACTTCGGCAGACAATGAGCAGTTCTTC
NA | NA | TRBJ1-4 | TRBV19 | CASSTGLNEKLFF | TGTGCCAGTTCGACAGGTCTTAATGAAAAACTGTTTTTT
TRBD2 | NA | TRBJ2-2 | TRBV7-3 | CASSVTSGANTGELFF | TGTGCCAGCAGCGTCACTAGCGGGGCGAACACCGGGGAGCTGTTTTTT
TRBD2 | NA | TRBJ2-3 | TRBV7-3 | CASSFLPSGGRTDTQYF | TGTGCCAGCAGCTTTCTCCCTAGCGGGGGACGAACAGATACGCAGTATTTT
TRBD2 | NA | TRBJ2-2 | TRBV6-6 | CASSYREGSAGELFF | TGTGCCAGCAGTTACAGGGAGGGGTCGGCCGGGGAGCTGTTTTTT
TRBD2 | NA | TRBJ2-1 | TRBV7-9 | CASSPFSGTSSRDEQFF | TGTGCCAGCAGCCCCTTCTCCGGGACTAGCTCCAGGGATGAGCAGTTCTTC
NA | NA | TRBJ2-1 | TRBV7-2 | CASSFPPGFPYNEQFF | TGTGCCAGCAGCTTTCCCCCAGGATTCCCCTACAATGAGCAGTTCTTC
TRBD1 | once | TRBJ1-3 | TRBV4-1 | CASSRSGQPSSGNTIYF | TGCGCCAGCAGCCGCTCGGGACAGCCGAGCTCTGGAAACACCATATATTTT
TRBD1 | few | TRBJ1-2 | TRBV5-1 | CASIPKDRDGYTF | TGCGCCAGCATCCCTAAGGACAGGGACGGCTACACCTTC
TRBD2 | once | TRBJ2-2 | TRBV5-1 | CASSLATLAGGQNTGELFF | TGCGCCAGCAGCTTGGCCACCTTGGCGGGAGGACAAAACACCGGGGAGCTGTTTTTT
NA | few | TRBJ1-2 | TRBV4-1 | CASSQEGNYGYTF | TGCGCCAGCAGCCAGGAGGGGAACTATGGCTACACCTTC
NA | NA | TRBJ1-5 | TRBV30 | CAWSVQGSQPQHF | TGTGCCTGGAGTGTCCAGGGTTCTCAGCCCCAGCATTTT
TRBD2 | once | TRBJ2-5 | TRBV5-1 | CASRGASGPQETQYF | TGCGCCAGCCGGGGGGCTAGCGGGCCTCAAGAGACCCAGTACTTC
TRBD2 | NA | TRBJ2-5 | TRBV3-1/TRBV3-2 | CASSQGSGRGETQYF | TGTGCCAGCAGCCAAGGCAGCGGGAGGGGAGAGACCCAGTACTTC
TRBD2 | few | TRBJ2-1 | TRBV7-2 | CASSESGAGSYNEQFF | TGTGCCAGCAGCGAAAGCGGGGCCGGCTCCTACAATGAGCAGTTCTTC
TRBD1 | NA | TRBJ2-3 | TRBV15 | CATSPGQGASDTQYF | TGTGCCACCAGCCCGGGACAGGGGGCCTCAGATACGCAGTATTTT
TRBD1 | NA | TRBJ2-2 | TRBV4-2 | CASSPDRANTGELFF | TGTGCCAGCAGCCCGGACAGGGCGAACACCGGGGAGCTGTTTTTT